This TCR beta chain stems from a study of neoadjuvant anti-PD-1 for oral cavity cancer. As for the study in general: Before surgery, most patients got three to four biweekly 3 mg/kg nivolumab doses.

Germline loops: CDR1 MNHNS, CDR2 SASEGT. The CDR3 runs to 13 residues. V gave up 8 bases and J gave up 1 base, with 10 bases separating them. Analysis of PBMCs was direct, with no culture step. The data were produced by immunoSEQ multiplex PCR, yet TCRdb's version contains in-frame clones alone and is incomplete. Found here are approximately 16,000 clones, around 74% of them singletons; the top ten hold about 2.7%. Sequencing was performed on PBMCs, taken before nivolumab (anti-PD-1) treatment. The sequence derives from a person aged 35-79 years with oral cavity squamous cell carcinoma. V and J are TRBV6-1 and TRBJ2-3; perhaps D is TRBD1 or TRBD2 (5 bases each). In nucleotides, the CDR3 is TGTGCCAGCGGGACGCCGGGCACAGATACGCAGTATTTT. Its translation is CASGTPGTDTQYF.